These 16 T cell receptor beta chains originate from one sample sequenced in a study of patients and donors after allogeneic stem cell transplantation (TCRdb year 2020). Receptor amplification or capture employed RT-PCR. TCRdb names NextSeq 550 as the instrument used. TCRdb handled the public reads itself, with Q25 trimming in fastp and clone calling in MiXCR, and kept productive beta chains. Duplicate CDR3 protein sequences are folded into a single record with the most common DNA and genes. Recorded for this sample are more than 850,000 distinct CDR3 sequences; roughly 18% of them occurred a single time. The ten top clones hold 6% of the sample. Source material: blood, either unsorted or a sorted T cell fraction (not recorded which). The receptors were sampled from a human donor who was either an allogeneic HSCT recipient or a stem cell or donor lymphocyte infusion donor (not recorded which). It is not recorded whose cells these are; they may come from a transplant donor.

This clonotype was seen a handful of times. The chain is built from TRBV4-3 and TRBJ2-7; 7 bases fit TRBD1. CDR1 is LGHNA, CDR2 YSLEER, per germline. V shed 1 base and J 2 bases; nucleotides not matched to a gene: 8. The CDR3 totals 16 residues. Written as DNA, the CDR3 is TGCGCCAGCAGCCAAGTGACAGGGAGCCGGACCTACGAGCAGTACTTC. Residues: CASSQVTGSRTYEQYF.

This clonotype was recorded at least ten times. J is TRBJ2-1 and V is TRBV6-1; D unresolved. The CDR3 covers 15 residues. Per germline, CDR1 MNHNS and CDR2 SASEGT. The V and J ends lost 7 bases and 4 bases respectively, with 17 bases between them. CDR3 nucleotide sequence: TGTGCCAGCACCTCTTCAGCTTTGGGATACAATGAGCAGTTCTTC. Protein sequence: CASTSSALGYNEQFF.

The V gene is TRBV24-1, the J gene TRBJ2-5; tentative D call: TRBD1 (6 bases). The CDR3 runs to 13 residues. Trimming shortened V by 4 bases and J by 9 bases, and 14 bases separated the two germline ends. CDR1 is KGHDR and CDR2 is SFDVKD in the germline V gene. CDR3 protein: CATSESGVRAQYF. DNA of the CDR3: TGTGCCACCAGTGAATCAGGGGTGAGGGCCCAGTACTTC.

The V and J genes are TRBV15 and TRBJ2-3, with 14 bases fitting TRBD2. Germline V gene data show CDR1 as LNHNV and CDR2 as YYDKDF (reference sequence). V lost 2 bases, J lost 2 bases, and 6 bases stayed unmatched. The CDR3 loop spans 18 amino acids. The CDR3: CATSRRGTSGSYTDTQYF. CDR3 nucleotides: TGTGCCACCAGCAGACGGGGGACTAGCGGGAGCTACACAGATACGCAGTATTTT.

The chain has TRBV4-1 and TRBJ2-5, with TRBD2 matching over 7 bases. Germline lookup yields CDR1 MGHRA and CDR2 YSYEKL. J lost 13 bases, V lost 0 bases, and 5 bases had no gene match. There are 12 residues in the CDR3. The CDR3 protein is CASSQDGRERYF. CDR3 bases: TGCGCCAGCAGCCAAGATGGGAGGGAGCGGTACTTC.

The chain recombines TRBV19 with TRBJ1-2, with 10 bases fitting TRBD1. Trimming took 3 bases from V and 2 from J; bases not matched to a gene: 3. Germline V gene lookup returns CDR1 LNHDA and CDR2 SQIVND (reference sequence). This CDR3 has 15 residues. DNA for the CDR3: TGTGCCAGTAGTATTGACAGGGGGCGCAACTATGGCTACACCTTC. It encodes CASSIDRGRNYGYTF.

The chain joins TRBV20-1 to TRBJ2-3, with 7 nucleotides matching TRBD2. The CDR3 covers 14 residues. The ends lost 4 bases at V and 2 bases at J; junction bases unmatched: 6. Germline-derived CDR1 and CDR2 are DFQATT and SNEGSKA (reference sequence). The CDR3 sequence is CSAILAALTDTQYF. Written as DNA, the CDR3 is TGCAGTGCTATTCTAGCGGCCCTCACAGATACGCAGTATTTT.

This clonotype was observed a few times. The V call is TRBV15, the J call TRBJ2-7; 7 positions match TRBD2. CDR1 and CDR2 from the germline V gene are LNHNV and YYDKDF (reference sequence). CDR3 length equals 12 residues. V was clipped by 5 bases and J by 6 bases; unmatched bases: 4. This CDR3 is CATSGRGVEQYF. The CDR3 nucleotides read TGTGCCACCAGCGGCCGGGGGGTCGAGCAGTACTTC.

The rearrangement joins TRBV9 to TRBJ2-2, with D unclear. CDR1 is SGDLS and CDR2 is YYNGEE in the germline V gene. The germline V and J ends were trimmed by 0 bases and 0 bases, with 12 bases remaining between them. This CDR3 is built from 17 residues. The CDR3 protein is CASSVDWGTTNTGELFF. The CDR3 DNA sequence: TGTGCCAGCAGCGTAGATTGGGGAACTACGAACACCGGGGAGCTGTTTTTT.

The chain combines TRBV3-1 with TRBJ2-1; TRBD2 aligns across 12 bases. The V and J ends lost 4 bases and 4 bases, in that order; junction bases with no gene match: 5. From germline, CDR1 is LGHDT and CDR2 YNNKEL (reference sequence). The CDR3 has 16 residues. The CDR3 loop reads CASSRRLAGAYNEQFF. For the CDR3, the DNA is TGTGCCAGCAGCCGTCGACTAGCGGGAGCGTACAATGAGCAGTTCTTC.

The V gene is TRBV9, the J gene TRBJ2-5, with D perhaps matching TRBD1 (6 bases). Germline CDR1 reads SGDLS; CDR2 reads YYNGEE. The CDR3 has 14 amino acids. Trimming pared 0 bases from V and 2 bases from J, leaving 8 bases between. CDR3 in DNA: TGTGCCAGCAGCGTAGCTGGACAGCAAGAGACCCAGTACTTC. This gives the protein CASSVAGQQETQYF.

This clonotype was counted many times. This chain uses TRBV6-2 or TRBV6-3 with TRBJ1-5, with TRBD1 as a possible D gene (6 bases). The length of the CDR3 is 16 residues. V was clipped by 5 bases and J by 6 bases, with 20 bases between them. Germline values: CDR1 MNHEY, CDR2 SVGEGT. This chain's CDR3 is CASSRPQGLASQPQHF. The CDR3 region has the DNA TGTGCCAGCAGTCGGCCTCAGGGGTTGGCGAGTCAGCCCCAGCATTTT.

This clonotype was counted only a few times. The chain is built from TRBV5-1 and TRBJ1-6, with D maybe TRBD1 (6 bases). The V gene's germline CDR1 is SGHRS and CDR2 YFSETQ. Trimming shortened V by 2 bases and J by 9 bases, and 18 bases separated the two germline ends. The CDR3 extends over 16 amino acids. CDR3 DNA sequence: TGCGCCAGCAGCTTCTTAACACAGGGAAACGGTTCACCCCTCCACTTT. This gives the protein CASSFLTQGNGSPLHF.

The CDR3 reads CAISDRLAGDLTDTQYF. The CDR3 nucleotides are TGTGCCATCAGTGACCGGCTAGCGGGAGACCTAACAGATACGCAGTATTTT. The rearrangement uses TRBV10-3 and TRBJ2-3; 10 positions match TRBD2. Germline assignment: CDR1 ENHRY and CDR2 SYGVKD. CDR3 length equals 17 residues. The J segment lost 3 bases and the V segment lost 3 bases, leaving 9 bases of the junction unmatched.

The chain recombines TRBV20-1 with TRBJ1-5; D remains unclear. Germline V gene data show CDR1 as DFQATT and CDR2 as SNEGSKA (reference sequence). V lost 0 bases, J lost 5 bases, and 8 bases lay in between. CDR3 length: 13 amino acids. The CDR3 loop is CSAREDNYQPQHF. The CDR3, as DNA: TGCAGTGCTAGAGAAGACAACTATCAGCCCCAGCATTTT.

V gene TRBV5-1 combines with J gene TRBJ2-2; D possibly matches TRBD1 or TRBD2 (5 bases each). V dropped 4 bases and J dropped 3 bases, with 10 bases sitting between them. The CDR3 is made up of 14 amino acids. Germline CDR1 reads SGHRS; CDR2 reads YFSETQ. The CDR3 region is CASSPLGDTGELFF. DNA for the CDR3: TGCGCCAGCAGCCCCTTGGGGGACACCGGGGAGCTGTTTTTT. The full variable domain, completed using reference TRBV5-1 and TRBJ2-2, is KAGVTQTPRYLIKTRGQQVTLSCSPISGHRSVSWYQQTPGQGLQFLFEYFSETQRNKGNFPGRFSGRQFSNSRSEMNVSTLELGDSALYLCASSPLGDTGELFFGEGSRLTVL.